This T cell receptor beta chain was sequenced for a study of blood T cell repertoires in COVID-19. Study-wide context: The United States, Italy and Spain were the sources of the acute and convalescent COVID-19 samples. From T cells, B-cell-depleted T cells, or PBMCs came the material, which was cDNA or gDNA.

Per the original methods: Quantification of nucleated cells was approximated via reference gene primer amplification. Repertoires were generated with immunoSEQ multiplex PCR, while TCRdb's copy carries only in-frame clones and drops some. The V and J calls and clone size are taken from that table; D and trimming were inferred from the DNA. The data show about 300,000 clones, about 88% seen once. V gave up 6 bases and J gave up 5 bases; unmatched junction bases: 4. The CDR3 consists of 13 residues. Germline V gives CDR1 MDHEN, CDR2 SYDVKM. This chain connects TRBV28 to TRBJ2-3; TRBD2 matches at 8 bases. The source material was peripheral blood. This TCR derives from a man aged 65-85 years with acute or convalescent COVID-19. As DNA, the CDR3 is TGTGCCAGCAGCCCGGGAGGGCTAGATACGCAGTATTTT. This gives the protein CASSPGGLDTQYF.